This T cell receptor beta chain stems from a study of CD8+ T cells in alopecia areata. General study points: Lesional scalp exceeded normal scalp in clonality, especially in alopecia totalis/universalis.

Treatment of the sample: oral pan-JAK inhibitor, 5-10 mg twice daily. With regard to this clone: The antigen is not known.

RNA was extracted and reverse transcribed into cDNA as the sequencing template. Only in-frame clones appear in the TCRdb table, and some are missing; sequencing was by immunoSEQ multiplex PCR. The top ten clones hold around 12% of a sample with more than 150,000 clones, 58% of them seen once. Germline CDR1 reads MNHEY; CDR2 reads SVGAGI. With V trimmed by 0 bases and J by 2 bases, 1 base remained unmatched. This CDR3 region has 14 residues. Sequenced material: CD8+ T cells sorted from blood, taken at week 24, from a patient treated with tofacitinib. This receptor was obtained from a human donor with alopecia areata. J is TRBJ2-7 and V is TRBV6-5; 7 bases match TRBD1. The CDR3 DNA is TGTGCCAGCAGTTACTCCGGGACAGCCTACGAGCAGTACTTC. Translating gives CASSYSGTAYEQYF.